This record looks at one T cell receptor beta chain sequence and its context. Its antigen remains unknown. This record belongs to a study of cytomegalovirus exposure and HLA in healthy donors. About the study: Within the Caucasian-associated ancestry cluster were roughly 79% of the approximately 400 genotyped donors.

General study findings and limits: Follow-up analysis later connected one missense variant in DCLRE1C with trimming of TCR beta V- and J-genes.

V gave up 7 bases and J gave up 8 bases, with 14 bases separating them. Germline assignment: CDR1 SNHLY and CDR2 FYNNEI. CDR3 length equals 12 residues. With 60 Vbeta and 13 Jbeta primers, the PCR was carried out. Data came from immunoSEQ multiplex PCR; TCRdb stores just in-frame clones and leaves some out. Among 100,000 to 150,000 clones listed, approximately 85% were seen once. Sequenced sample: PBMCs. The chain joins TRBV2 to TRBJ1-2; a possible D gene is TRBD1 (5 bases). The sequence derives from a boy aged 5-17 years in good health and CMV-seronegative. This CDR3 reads CASTTGSFGYTF. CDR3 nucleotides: TGTGCCAGCACAACAGGCTCGTTCGGCTACACCTTC.